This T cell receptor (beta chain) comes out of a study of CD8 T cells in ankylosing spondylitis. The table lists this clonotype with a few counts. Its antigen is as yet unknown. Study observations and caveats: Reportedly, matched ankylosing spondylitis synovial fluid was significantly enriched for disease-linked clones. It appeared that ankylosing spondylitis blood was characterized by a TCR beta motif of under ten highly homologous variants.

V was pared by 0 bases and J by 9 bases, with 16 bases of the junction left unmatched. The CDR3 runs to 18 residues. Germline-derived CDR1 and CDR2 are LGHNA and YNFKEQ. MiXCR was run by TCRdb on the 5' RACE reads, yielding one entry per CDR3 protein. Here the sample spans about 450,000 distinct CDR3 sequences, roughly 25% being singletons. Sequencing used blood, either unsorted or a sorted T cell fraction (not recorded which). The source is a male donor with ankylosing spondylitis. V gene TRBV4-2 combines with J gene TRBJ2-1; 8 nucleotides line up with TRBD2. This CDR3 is CASSQDLGGLGLNPEQFF. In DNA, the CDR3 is TGTGCCAGCAGCCAAGATTTGGGGGGACTAGGGTTGAACCCTGAGCAGTTCTTC.